This T cell receptor (beta chain) was found in a study of blood T cell repertoires in COVID-19. At the level of the study: Samples representing acute and convalescent COVID-19 were sourced from the United States, Italy and Spain. PBMCs, B-cell-depleted T cells, or T cells were the source of the cDNA or gDNA that made up the material.

One Seattle source followed patients from active infection through their disease course. This CDR3 is 19 amino acids long. The germline V gene encodes CDR1 SGHRS and CDR2 YFSETQ. The V gene end was trimmed by 4 bases and the J gene end by 1 base; junction bases not matched to a gene: 18. Original data processing: Estimates of nucleated cell counts were drawn from the amplification of reference gene primers. The protocol was immunoSEQ multiplex PCR, while the TCRdb copy is restricted to in-frame clones and leaves out a portion. V and J calls and clone size are copied from that table; D and trimming were computed from the DNA. The repertoire has 250,000 to 300,000 clones, about 86% of them found once; the top ten carry 12%.

The sequence was collected from a woman in her twenties or thirties with COVID-19, enrolled during active disease. Sequencing was performed on peripheral blood. The chain recombines TRBV5-1 with TRBJ2-5, with 8 bases identical to TRBD2. The CDR3 is CASSLVPTGLAGPQETQYF. DNA for the CDR3: TGCGCCAGCAGCCTGGTCCCAACAGGCCTAGCGGGCCCCCAAGAGACCCAGTACTTC.